This T cell receptor (beta chain) was sequenced for a study of T cells in Graves' hyperthyroidism and ophthalmopathy. V shed 0 bases and J shed 8 bases, with 13 bases lying between them. Germline V gene data show CDR1 as LNHNV and CDR2 as YYDKDF (reference sequence). This CDR3 has 14 amino acids. This clonotype has ten or more counts. RNA transcripts yielded amplified TCR beta CDR3 regions. The TCR CDR3 was amplified in a first-round RT-PCR using the HTBI primer set. TCRdb reprocessed the multiplex PCR reads via MiXCR and lists one record per CDR3 protein. The sample includes about 540,000 distinct CDR3 sequences, around 46% of them seen just once. Uncontrolled infection, other autoimmune disease, pregnancy or lactation disqualified patients from enrolment.

The chain carries TRBV15 and TRBJ1-2; D perhaps matches TRBD1 (5 bases). The receptor was derived from a woman aged 18-29 years with Graves' hyperthyroidism. The sample taken for sequencing was peripheral blood or thyroid tissue (not recorded which). In DNA, the CDR3 is TGTGCCACCAGCAGAGATCTCGGGACTTGGGGCTACACCTTC. As protein: CATSRDLGTWGYTF.